This paragraph covers one T cell receptor beta chain sequence. Its antigen specificity is not known. The sample holds no much larger clone one base away, and base qualities are not on file. This sample was taken from a study of cytomegalovirus exposure and HLA in healthy donors (dated by TCRdb to 2016 to 2017). In the study overall: An earlier analysis of roughly 500 of the donors reported about 300 Gb of sequence data and some 110 million unique TCR beta sequences obtained from approximately 180 million T cells. The study combined high-throughput TCR immunosequencing, statistical association of individual TCRs with disease status, and machine learning to predict cytomegalovirus infection status. The study profiled the T cell repertoires of about 720 subjects by immunosequencing and related them to cytomegalovirus serostatus. The study was designed to test whether signatures of past pathogen exposure could be identified by cataloging public T cell receptors. Every repertoire in the discovery cohort had been generated on one and the same sequencing platform. A handful of DR-DQ haplotypes were handled as single units for association and clustering because linkage in the cohort was strong. Typing coverage differed by locus: A, B, C, DRB1 and DQB1 were typed in roughly 620-630 donors, DQA1 in 500 to 550, DPA1 in over 600, and DPB1 in approximately 450. Besides the first cohort of 666 subjects, a separate validation cohort made up of around 120 different subjects was used. In a later genetic analysis, genome-wide SNP genotypes for about 65% of the 666 donors were used, and that subset was treated as a discovery cohort. A later analysis re-examined previously published TCR beta repertoires from roughly 720 donors and added high-resolution HLA genotyping to investigate patterns of TCR occurrence. Among 398 genotyped donors of the cohort, an average of about 240,000 unique TCR beta nucleotide sequences were sequenced per donor, roughly a sixth of them non-productive. An earlier analysis of several hundred of the donors used high-throughput TCR beta sequencing to judge whether each TCR beta V gene segment behaved as functional or pseudogenic. Class I and class II HLA loci were covered by the typing at four-digit resolution. Among the roughly 430 genotyped donors, approximately 81% belonged to the genetic ancestry cluster associated with self-reported Caucasian donors. Around 300 gigabases of sequencing data and 78 million or so unique TCR sequences were included in an early release covering under 650 HLA-typed donors. Donor age, sex, ethnicity and CMV serostatus were compiled together with the repertoire data. In the later analysis, no new phenotypic data were used to find candidate immune exposures; instead, reliance was placed on TCR beta sequences and their occurrence across donors.

What the study reported, not specific to this receptor: Linkage disequilibrium might explain the correlated functional status among segregating V segments, but an unknown experimental factor could not be excluded. The study listed approximately 150 TCR beta chains as associated with cytomegalovirus. Only TCR beta chains were sequenced in this cohort, and the absence of alpha or paired-chain data limited detectable features. Because counts were too low, about 18 rarely observed V segments, including chromosome 9 orphons, were excluded from the earlier analysis of several hundred of the donors. A further reported finding was that TCR beta sequences accurately predicted the HLA-A and HLA-B alleles for most subjects in the first cohort. The authors suggested that the approach could potentially be extended to other disease states and immunological phenotypes. Compared with the roughly 670-donor mean, donors in an Asian-associated ancestry cluster had fewer N-insertions in productive TCRs, according to a later genetic analysis. An association between a missense DCLRE1C variant and V-gene and J-gene trimming of TCR beta chains was found in a later genetic analysis and replicated in an independent cohort. Across donors, most TCR sequences were observed very rarely, whereas some public TCRs were present in many individuals. Some IMGT-functional V segments, including TRBV6-2 and TRBV6-3, could not be distinguished by the 87-base-pair reads and were therefore excluded. Several of the top co-occurrence clusters appeared to be linked to parvovirus B19, influenza, CMV and Epstein-Barr virus, according to a later analysis. Broadly in line with IMGT annotations, most TCR beta V segments showed up in productive rearrangements about 87% or about 30% of the time in an earlier analysis of approximately 640 of the donors. In a later analysis, 15,000 to 20,000 TCR beta sequences were associated with specific HLA alleles at a false discovery rate of 0.05. When HLA alleles, especially DR and DQ, strongly co-occurred, attributing TCR associations to individual alleles was difficult. According to a later analysis, TCR association rates differed among HLA loci, with DRB1 alleles showing the most associated TCRs and HLA-C alleles showing the fewest. In both the original and validation cohorts, the classifier was reported to diagnose cytomegalovirus status with high specificity and sensitivity. A few of the identified cytomegalovirus-associated TCR beta chains were confirmed in vitro to be specific for cytomegalovirus antigens. A group of highly shared sequence variants was considered likely to be a technical artifact of the sequencing pipeline. Roughly uniform sequencing depth across donors was assumed in presence/absence analyses, although this assumption may not hold. In a later analysis, most CMV-associated TCR beta chains were found to appear HLA-restricted, with HLA associations seemingly driven largely by CMV exposure. Compared with equally common non-associated chains, HLA-associated TCR beta chains in a later analysis were more clonally expanded and had lower generation probabilities. Because HLA typing was missing for some donors at each locus, association tests included only the typed subset. For the cohort, immune exposure information was limited to CMV serostatus.

Preparation of the library involved the immunoSEQ multiplex PCR assay. For the multiplex PCR, a mixture combining 60 forward primers for TCR Vbeta segments and 13 reverse primers for TCR Jbeta segments was used. The CDR3 region of rearranged TCR beta genes was amplified from genomic DNA with a multiplex PCR assay. The Illumina HiSeq System was used to sequence the amplified TCR beta libraries as 87-base-pair reads. In the paper's pipeline: Across the 670 or so repertoires, a later analysis counted approximately 75 million unique TCR beta chains, roughly 11 million of which were shared by at least two donors. A nearest-neighbor algorithm error-corrected the raw reads and collapsed the reads into unique sequences, merging closely related sequences to remove PCR and sequencing errors. CDR3 sequences were aligned to IMGT reference sequences to assign V, D and J gene segments. For a sequence to be retained, a match of at least six nucleotides to both a V gene segment and a J gene segment was required. Rearrangements were called productive when the CDR3 lacked stop codons and stayed in frame with V and J; all others were non-productive. Following IMGT convention, CDR3 was defined as the stretch from the second conserved V-encoded cysteine up to the conserved J-encoded phenylalanine. Sequences without an unambiguous match to a single V gene segment were excluded from the earlier analysis of several hundred of the donors. An earlier analysis of several hundred of the donors classified V segments as functional when productive rearrangements were above 56.7% and as segregating when the standard deviation between donors was above 5%. A statistical classification framework was developed to diagnose cytomegalovirus status using the catalog of TCR beta chain sequences. A later analysis assigned V and J genes by comparing TCR nucleotide sequences with IMGT/GENE-DB human TR gene sequences. Using the TCRdist pipeline, a later analysis assigned CDR3 sequences along with most-parsimonious VDJ recombination scenarios. In a later analysis, every TCR beta chain was defined by the combination of its CDR3 amino acid sequence and its V-gene family, and reads without a unique V-gene family were dropped. A later analysis removed 592 highly shared, low-generation-probability nucleotide sequences to deal with suspected cross-contamination and a sequencing artifact. A later analysis calculated a clonal expansion index for each public chain from normalized within-repertoire ranks of inferred template counts. In a later analysis, generation probabilities were computed with a VDJ recombination model fitted to out-of-frame rearrangements, and the resulting probabilities were checked against IGoR. In a later analysis, TCR-TCR, TCR-HLA and TCR-CMV co-occurrence was scored with hypergeometric tests, and a repertoire-size bias correction was applied to TCR pairs. False discovery rates were estimated in a later analysis by permuting HLA or CMV assignments 20 times. A later analysis grouped co-occurring TCRs with DBSCAN, adding TCRdist sequence similarity when clustering within HLA-allele-positive subsets. Repertoires with fewer than 30,000 or more than 120,000 public chains, plus five repertoires with anomalous nucleotide sharing, were excluded from co-occurrence clustering. What TCRdb holds here is the immuneACCESS table cut down to in-frame rearrangements. Part of the clones is not present; checked against another copy, under half of the missing clones reflect an unresolved V gene, and the others are unexplained. V, J and clone size derive from that table, while D and trimming were established from the DNA sequence. In all, the sample holds some 130,000 clones, and roughly four fifths of those were seen once. The ten largest clones represent 2% to 2.5% of the sample.

Including cysteine and phenylalanine, the CDR3 has 17 amino acids. Just the 51-base CDR3 DNA is kept, in frame starting at base 1. Trimming takes 6 bases from V and 2 bases from J, and the germline ends sit 20 bases apart. The germline V gene supplies CDR1 MDHEN and CDR2 SYDVKM. In total, over 600 healthy bone marrow donors made up the cohort. At the time of sampling, every cohort member was nominally healthy, though immune exposures that went unrecorded were likely present. The donor tested CMV seronegative, placing the donor among the 350 to 400 seronegative members of the cohort. Each donor provided a peripheral blood sample, and peripheral blood mononuclear cells were used for TCR beta sequencing. The Qiagen DNeasy Blood Extraction Kit was used to extract genomic DNA from the blood cell samples.

This TCR was recovered from a man aged 25 to 40 in good health and CMV-seronegative. The source material was PBMCs. The sequence is built from TRBV28 and TRBJ1-5; a confident D gene designation cannot be given. The DNA reads as follows: TGTGCCAGCAGCCCTCGTCAAGCCCGAGGGCGCAATCAGCCCCAGCATTTT. The encoded protein is CASSPRQARGRNQPQHF.